What follows are 8 T cell receptor beta chains derived from one specimen sequenced in a study of CD8 T cells in ankylosing spondylitis. Their antigens are not known. General observations from the study: For ankylosing spondylitis blood, a TCR beta motif of several highly homologous variants appeared characteristic.

TCRdb redid the calling of the 5' RACE reads with MiXCR, one entry per CDR3 protein. The sample holds 650,000 to 800,000 distinct CDR3 sequences; 15% to 20% are singletons and the top ten take approximately 18%. Sequenced input: blood, either unsorted or a sorted T cell fraction (not recorded which). All receptors derive from a male donor with ankylosing spondylitis.

This clonotype was seen only a few times. The V call is TRBV4-2, the J call TRBJ2-2, with a possible D match to TRBD2 (5 bases). The CDR3 length is 18 residues. Germline assignment: CDR1 LGHNA and CDR2 YNFKEQ. V was trimmed by 1 base and J by 0 bases, leaving 15 bases between them. The CDR3 DNA follows: TGTGCCAGCAGCCAAGTCCGGCCCTCAGCGGCGAACACCGGGGAGCTGTTTTTT. Its protein product is CASSQVRPSAANTGELFF.

The chain is built from TRBV4-1 and TRBJ2-7, with a weak D call TRBD2 (6 bases). The germline CDR1 and CDR2 sequences are MGHRA and YSYEKL. This CDR3 comprises 16 residues. Between the trimmed V and J ends, which lost 2 bases and 0 bases, there was a span of 14 bases. This chain's CDR3 is CASSQKMGGSSYEQYF. CDR3 DNA sequence: TGCGCCAGCAGCCAAAAGATGGGGGGTAGCTCCTACGAGCAGTACTTC.

The CDR3 sequence: CASSEEGSSNEQFF. CDR3 in DNA: TGTGCCAGCAGTGAAGAGGGCAGCTCCAATGAGCAGTTCTTC. The rearrangement links TRBV6-1 to TRBJ2-1, with D hard to call. CDR3 length: 14 amino acids. Trimming pared 1 base from V and 6 bases from J, leaving 10 bases between. Germline lookup yields CDR1 MNHNS and CDR2 SASEGT.

In this sample, this clonotype turned up a few times. The chain uses TRBV7-3 and TRBJ2-1, with D perhaps matching TRBD2 (7 bases). V lost 5 bases and J 3 bases, leaving 17 bases between the germline ends. This CDR3 is built from 16 residues. Per the germline V gene, CDR1 is SGHTA and CDR2 is FQGTGA. Written as DNA, the CDR3 is TGTGCCAGCAGCCCCAGCCGGGGGGCCGACTACAATGAGCAGTTCTTC. It specifies CASSPSRGADYNEQFF.

The genes are TRBV20-1 and TRBJ1-1; 7 bases map to TRBD1. Trimming removed 0 bases from V and 5 bases from J; junction bases left unmatched: 9. Germline V gene sequence: CDR1 DFQATT, CDR2 SNEGSKA (reference sequence). This CDR3 contains 15 residues. The chain's CDR3 is CSARDQTGLGTEAFF. The CDR3 DNA follows: TGCAGTGCTAGAGACCAGACAGGGTTGGGAACTGAAGCTTTCTTT.

J is TRBJ2-1 and V is TRBV24-1; TRBD2 is a possible D gene (6 bases). Germline CDR1 and CDR2: KGHDR and SFDVKD. This CDR3 contains 16 residues. Between the trimmed V and J ends, which lost 4 bases and 4 bases, there was a span of 16 bases. CDR3 DNA sequence: TGTGCCACCAGTGACTCCTCGGGCGGGGTATACAATGAGCAGTTCTTC. Encoded protein: CATSDSSGGVYNEQFF.

The genes are TRBV20-1 and TRBJ2-4; 8 bases fit TRBD2. The CDR3 spans 16 residues. The V and J ends lost 1 base and 9 bases, in that order; junction bases with no gene match: 14. The V gene's germline CDR1 is DFQATT and CDR2 SNEGSKA (reference sequence). The CDR3 nucleotides are TGCAGTGCTAGAGGTGAAGGGCGGCCGGGAGGGTCCATTCAGTACTTC. Amino acid sequence: CSARGEGRPGGSIQYF.

This clonotype has just a few counts. The J gene is TRBJ1-1, the V gene TRBV27, with D possibly TRBD1 on 5 matching bases. V was trimmed by 6 bases and J by 4 bases, leaving 21 bases between them. There are 16 residues in the CDR3. CDR1 is MNHEY, CDR2 SMNVEV, per germline (reference sequence). CDR3 protein: CASSLAGALPGTEAFF. CDR3 DNA sequence: TGTGCCAGCAGCCTCGCCGGGGCCCTCCCGGGCACTGAAGCTTTCTTT.